Listed below are T cell receptor beta chains from one sample, sequenced in a study of blood T cell repertoires in COVID-19. Using immunoSEQ multiplex PCR, the repertoire was profiled, and TCRdb retains in-frame clones only, with some absent. The top ten clones hold about 8.9% of a sample with under 250,000 clones, approximately 80% of them seen once. Sequencing was performed on PBMCs or T cells enriched from blood (not recorded which). Source of these receptors: a woman aged 45-60 years with acute COVID-19. Each CDR3 is given with its conserved first and last residue. A D gene is named only where the DNA matches it firmly. Expanded clones get a size class; other rows say once, few or many, or leave the size out.

D: TRBD1
length: 15
V: TRBV11-3
size: NA
J: TRBJ2-3
DNA: TGTGCCAGCAGCTACTCTGGACAGGGGACAGATACGCAGTATTTT
CDR3: CASSYSGQGTDTQYF

D: TRBD1
length: 15
V: TRBV7-9
size: NA
J: TRBJ1-1
DNA: TGTGCCAGCAGCCCCTCGGGACAGCTGAACACTGAAGCTTTCTTT
CDR3: CASSPSGQLNTEAFF

D: TRBD2
length: 17
V: TRBV7-9
size: NA
J: TRBJ2-3
DNA: TGTGCCAGCAGCTCCCTAGGCCGCGGGAGAGGCACAGATACGCAGTATTTT
CDR3: CASSSLGRGRGTDTQYF

D: TRBD2
length: 16
V: TRBV7-2
size: NA
J: TRBJ2-1
DNA: TGTGCCAGCAGCTTAGGACTAGCGTTTACCTACAATGAGCAGTTCTTC
CDR3: CASSLGLAFTYNEQFF

D: NA
length: 13
V: TRBV19
size: few
J: TRBJ1-1
DNA: TGTGCCAGTAGGAGGGGGAGAAACACTGAAGCTTTCTTT
CDR3: CASRRGRNTEAFF

D: NA
length: 9
V: TRBV20-1
size: NA
J: TRBJ1-2
DNA: TGCAGTGCTAGGGGGACAAGTTTTTTC
CDR3: CSARGTSFF

D: TRBD2
length: 16
V: TRBV14
size: NA
J: TRBJ2-7
DNA: TGTGCCAGCAGCCAAGTCACTAGCGGGAGTTTCTACGAGCAGTACTTC
CDR3: CASSQVTSGSFYEQYF

D: TRBD2
length: 18
V: TRBV4-1
size: NA
J: TRBJ2-1
DNA: TGCGCCAGCAGCCAAGATGGGGGACTAGCGGGAGAGGGCGATGAGCAGTTCTTC
CDR3: CASSQDGGLAGEGDEQFF

D: NA
length: 13
V: TRBV5-1
size: NA
J: TRBJ2-7
DNA: TGCGCCAGCAGCTTGGGACAGTTCTACGAGCAGTACTTC
CDR3: CASSLGQFYEQYF

D: NA
length: 17
V: TRBV7-2
size: NA
J: TRBJ2-1
DNA: TGTGCCAGCAGCTTAATTGTTTACGCAGGTATCTACAATGAGCAGTTCTTC
CDR3: CASSLIVYAGIYNEQFF

D: TRBD1
length: 14
V: TRBV6-5
size: NA
J: TRBJ1-5
DNA: TGTGCCAGCAGGGGACAGGGAGACAATCAGCCCCAGCATTTT
CDR3: CASRGQGDNQPQHF

D: TRBD2
length: 15
V: TRBV4-1
size: NA
J: TRBJ2-7
DNA: TGCGCCAGCAGCCAAATTAGCGGGAGAATGAACGAGCAGTACTTC
CDR3: CASSQISGRMNEQYF

D: NA
length: 15
V: TRBV12-1
size: few
J: TRBJ1-4
DNA: TGTGCCAGCAGCGCCTATCAGGGGGGTGGTCGGAAACTGTTTTTT
CDR3: CASSAYQGGGRKLFF

D: NA
length: 13
V: TRBV5-1
size: few
J: TRBJ2-4
DNA: TGCGCCAGCAGCTTGGGAGAGGGAAACATTCAGTACTTC
CDR3: CASSLGEGNIQYF

D: TRBD2
length: 15
V: TRBV6-5
size: NA
J: TRBJ2-3
DNA: TGTGCCAGCAGCTCTAGCGGGGGGGCTGGAGATACGCAGTATTTT
CDR3: CASSSSGGAGDTQYF

D: NA
length: 12
V: TRBV29-1
size: NA
J: TRBJ1-5
DNA: TGCAGTTGCAGGGATTACAATCAGCCCCAGCATTTT
CDR3: CSCRDYNQPQHF

D: TRBD1
length: 12
V: TRBV18
size: NA
J: TRBJ1-1
DNA: TGTGCCAGCTCACTAACAGGGGCTGAAGCTTTCTTT
CDR3: CASSLTGAEAFF

D: TRBD2
length: 16
V: TRBV27
size: NA
J: TRBJ2-7
DNA: TGTGCCAGCAGTTTATACCCGGGACTAGGGGTCGGCGAGCAGTACTTC
CDR3: CASSLYPGLGVGEQYF

D: NA
length: 13
V: TRBV5-1
size: NA
J: TRBJ2-7
DNA: TGCGCCAGCCTCAACGCACAGACCTACGAGCAGTACTTC
CDR3: CASLNAQTYEQYF

D: NA
length: 14
V: TRBV29-1
size: NA
J: TRBJ2-6
DNA: TGCAGCGTTGAAGATCGGTCTGGGGCCAACGTCCTGACTTTC
CDR3: CSVEDRSGANVLTF

D: NA
length: 15
V: TRBV6-1
size: NA
J: TRBJ2-3
DNA: TGTGCCAGCAGTGAACTCAGGATTAGCACAGATACGCAGTATTTT
CDR3: CASSELRISTDTQYF

D: TRBD1
length: 15
V: TRBV6-5
size: NA
J: TRBJ1-4
DNA: TGTGCCAGCAGATCAGACAGGGTTCTGGACGAAAAACTGTTTTTT
CDR3: CASRSDRVLDEKLFF

D: TRBD2
length: 14
V: TRBV6-2/TRBV6-3
size: NA
J: TRBJ2-1
DNA: TGTGCCAGCAGTAACCCGGGACTAGCTTGGGAGCAGTTCTTC
CDR3: CASSNPGLAWEQFF

D: NA
length: 14
V: TRBV5-1
size: once
J: TRBJ1-4
DNA: TGCGCCAGCAGCTTGGGACAGGTTAATGAAAAACTGTTTTTT
CDR3: CASSLGQVNEKLFF

D: TRBD2
length: 17
V: TRBV15
size: NA
J: TRBJ2-1
DNA: TGTGCCACAGAGAGAGGGACTAGCGGGGGGATCTACAATGAGCAGTTCTTC
CDR3: CATERGTSGGIYNEQFF

D: NA
length: 17
V: TRBV7-2
size: NA
J: TRBJ1-1
DNA: TGTGCCAGCAGCTCGAGCCCCAGACAGGTTTTAGGCACTGAAGCTTTCTTT
CDR3: CASSSSPRQVLGTEAFF

D: NA
length: 15
V: TRBV2
size: NA
J: TRBJ2-2
DNA: TGTGCCAGCAGTGAACCGCGGGGCAACACCGGGGAGCTGTTTTTT
CDR3: CASSEPRGNTGELFF

D: NA
length: 16
V: TRBV5-1
size: once
J: TRBJ2-7
DNA: TGCGCCAGCAGCTCCTCGCTGCTAGGGGGTGACAACGAGCAGTACTTC
CDR3: CASSSSLLGGDNEQYF

D: NA
length: 13
V: TRBV30
size: NA
J: TRBJ2-2
DNA: TGTGCCTGGAGACGGCAGGGTGCCGGGGAGCTGTTTTTT
CDR3: CAWRRQGAGELFF

D: TRBD2
length: 15
V: TRBV5-1
size: NA
J: TRBJ2-2
DNA: TGCGCCAGCGCAGGGCAGGGAGCGGGAACCGGGGAGCTGTTTTTT
CDR3: CASAGQGAGTGELFF

D: NA
length: 14
V: TRBV7-9
size: few
J: TRBJ1-2
DNA: TGTGCCAGCAGCATACCGGGACAAGGCTATGGCTACACCTTC
CDR3: CASSIPGQGYGYTF

D: NA
length: 14
V: TRBV5-4
size: NA
J: TRBJ1-2
DNA: TGTGCCAGCAGCTTGGTGGGGCAGCCCGGAGGCTACACCTTC
CDR3: CASSLVGQPGGYTF

D: TRBD2
length: 17
V: TRBV7-2
size: NA
J: TRBJ2-3
DNA: TGTGCCAGCAGCTTACGGACTAGCGGGTGGCGTATAGATACGCAGTATTTT
CDR3: CASSLRTSGWRIDTQYF

D: NA
length: 14
V: TRBV19
size: NA
J: TRBJ1-5
DNA: TGTGCCACCCAGGTTCTGTATAGCAATCAGCCCCAGCATTTT
CDR3: CATQVLYSNQPQHF

D: TRBD1
length: 13
V: TRBV19
size: NA
J: TRBJ1-1
DNA: TGTGCCAGTAGTATAATATCGACAGGGGAAGCTTTCTTT
CDR3: CASSIISTGEAFF

D: TRBD1
length: 16
V: TRBV6-2/TRBV6-3
size: NA
J: TRBJ1-4
DNA: TGTGCCAGCAGTTACACCGTGACAGGGACAAATGAAAAACTGTTTTTT
CDR3: CASSYTVTGTNEKLFF

D: TRBD1
length: 14
V: TRBV18
size: NA
J: TRBJ1-4
DNA: TGTGCCAGCTCACCACCATCAGGGGGCGGAAAACTGTTTTTT
CDR3: CASSPPSGGGKLFF

D: NA
length: 15
V: TRBV7-2
size: NA
J: TRBJ1-1
DNA: TGTGCCAGCAGCTTGATTCTGGTCTCGGGGACTGAAGCTTTCTTT
CDR3: CASSLILVSGTEAFF

D: NA
length: 13
V: TRBV11-2
size: NA
J: TRBJ2-7
DNA: TGTGCCAGCAGCTTAGAGTGGTCAGGCGAGCAGTACTTC
CDR3: CASSLEWSGEQYF

D: NA
length: 14
V: TRBV3-1/TRBV3-2
size: NA
J: TRBJ1-2
DNA: TGTGCCAGCAGCCAGGGGCCGGCCAACTATGGCTACACCTTC
CDR3: CASSQGPANYGYTF

D: TRBD2
length: 17
V: TRBV2
size: NA
J: TRBJ2-1
DNA: TGTGCCAGCAGTCTAAGACCCGGGACTAGCGGATACAATGAGCAGTTCTTC
CDR3: CASSLRPGTSGYNEQFF

D: TRBD2
length: 16
V: TRBV5-1
size: NA
J: TRBJ2-7
DNA: TGCGCCAGCAGCTGGACTAGCGGGGGGTCTTCCTACGAGCAGTACTTC
CDR3: CASSWTSGGSSYEQYF

D: TRBD1
length: 14
V: TRBV27
size: NA
J: TRBJ2-5
DNA: TGTGCCAGCAGTCCCCGGGACAGTAAAGAGACCCAGTACTTC
CDR3: CASSPRDSKETQYF

D: TRBD2
length: 17
V: TRBV7-2
size: NA
J: TRBJ2-7
DNA: TGTGCCAGCAGCCCAAGGGATGCTAGCGGAAGAGCCTACGAGCAGTACTTC
CDR3: CASSPRDASGRAYEQYF

D: TRBD2
length: 15
V: TRBV5-1
size: NA
J: TRBJ2-2
DNA: TGCGCCAGCATAATGATAGCGGGGGCCGCCGGGGAGCTGTTTTTT
CDR3: CASIMIAGAAGELFF

D: TRBD1
length: 13
V: TRBV5-4
size: NA
J: TRBJ2-4
DNA: TGTGCCAGCAGCCCCGACAGGGCGCTAATTCAGTACTTC
CDR3: CASSPDRALIQYF

D: NA
length: 14
V: TRBV15
size: NA
J: TRBJ1-2
DNA: TGTGCCACCAGCAGAGGGAGGGGAAACTATGGCTACACCTTC
CDR3: CATSRGRGNYGYTF

D: TRBD2
length: 15
V: TRBV10-2
size: NA
J: TRBJ2-2
DNA: TGCGCCAGCACTACGACTAGCGGATACACCGGGGAGCTGTTTTTT
CDR3: CASTTTSGYTGELFF

D: NA
length: 15
V: TRBV7-6
size: NA
J: TRBJ1-4
DNA: TGTGCCAGCAGCTGGAGAGCCGGGACTAATGAAAAACTGTTTTTT
CDR3: CASSWRAGTNEKLFF

D: TRBD2
length: 17
V: TRBV19
size: NA
J: TRBJ2-2
DNA: TGTGCCAGTAGAAGGACTAGCGGGAGTAGTGACACCGGGGAGCTGTTTTTT
CDR3: CASRRTSGSSDTGELFF

D: TRBD1
length: 16
V: TRBV2
size: NA
J: TRBJ1-6
DNA: TGTGCCAGCAGTGACTGGACAGGGGGCTCGGGTTCACCCCTCCACTTT
CDR3: CASSDWTGGSGSPLHF

D: TRBD2
length: 15
V: TRBV18
size: NA
J: TRBJ2-7
DNA: TGTGCCAGCTCACAGTGGACTAGCGGGAGCTACGAGCAGTACTTC
CDR3: CASSQWTSGSYEQYF

D: TRBD1
length: 15
V: TRBV7-2
size: NA
J: TRBJ1-5
DNA: TGTGCCAGCAGCTTAGGACAGGGGCGCCATCAGCCCCAGCATTTT
CDR3: CASSLGQGRHQPQHF

D: TRBD2
length: 17
V: TRBV4-1
size: NA
J: TRBJ2-1
DNA: TGCGCCAGCAGCCAGACCCTCGGGGGGGGCCAATACAATGAGCAGTTCTTC
CDR3: CASSQTLGGGQYNEQFF

D: TRBD2
length: 13
V: TRBV7-2
size: few
J: TRBJ2-7
DNA: TGTGCCAGCCGCGGCGGGGGGCTCTACGAGCAGTACTTC
CDR3: CASRGGGLYEQYF

D: NA
length: 14
V: TRBV5-1
size: NA
J: TRBJ1-2
DNA: TGCGCCAGCAGCTTGGTCGCCAGGGGTGATGGCTACACCTTC
CDR3: CASSLVARGDGYTF

D: TRBD1
length: 16
V: TRBV18
size: NA
J: TRBJ2-6
DNA: TGTGCCAGTCGACGAATACAGGGGTCAGGGGCCAACGTCCTGACTTTC
CDR3: CASRRIQGSGANVLTF

D: NA
length: 16
V: TRBV18
size: NA
J: TRBJ2-3
DNA: TGTGCCAGCTCACCCATAGCTAGCAGTAGCACAGATACGCAGTATTTT
CDR3: CASSPIASSSTDTQYF

D: NA
length: 12
V: TRBV11-2
size: few
J: TRBJ1-1
DNA: TGTGCCAATGCTAGAGGAGGTACTGAAGCTTTCTTT
CDR3: CANARGGTEAFF